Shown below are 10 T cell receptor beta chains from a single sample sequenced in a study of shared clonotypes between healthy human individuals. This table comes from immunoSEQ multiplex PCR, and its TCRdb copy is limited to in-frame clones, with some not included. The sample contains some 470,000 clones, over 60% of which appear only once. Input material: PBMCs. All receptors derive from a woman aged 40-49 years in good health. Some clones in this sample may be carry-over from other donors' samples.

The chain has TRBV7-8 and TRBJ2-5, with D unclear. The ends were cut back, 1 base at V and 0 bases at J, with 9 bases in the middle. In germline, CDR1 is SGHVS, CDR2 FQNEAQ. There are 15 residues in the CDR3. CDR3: CASSLVPSYQETQYF. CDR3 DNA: TGTGCCAGCAGCTTAGTCCCCTCATACCAAGAGACCCAGTACTTC.

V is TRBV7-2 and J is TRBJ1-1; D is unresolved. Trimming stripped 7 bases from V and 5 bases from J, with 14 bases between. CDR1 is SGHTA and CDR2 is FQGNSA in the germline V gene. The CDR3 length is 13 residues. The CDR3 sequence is CASTNSGETEAFF. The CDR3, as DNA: TGTGCCAGCACCAACTCAGGAGAAACTGAAGCTTTCTTT.

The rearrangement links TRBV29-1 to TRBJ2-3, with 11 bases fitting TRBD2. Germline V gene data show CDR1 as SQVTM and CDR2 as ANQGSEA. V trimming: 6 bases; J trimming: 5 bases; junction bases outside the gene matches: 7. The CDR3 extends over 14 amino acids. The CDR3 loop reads CSVALAGAGDTQYF. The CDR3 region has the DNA TGCAGCGTCGCACTAGCGGGAGCGGGAGATACGCAGTATTTT.

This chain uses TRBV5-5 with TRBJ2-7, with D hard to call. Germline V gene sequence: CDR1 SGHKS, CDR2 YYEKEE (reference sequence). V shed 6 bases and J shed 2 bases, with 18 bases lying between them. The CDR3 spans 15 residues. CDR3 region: CASIPQSLATYEQYF. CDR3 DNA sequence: TGTGCCAGCATCCCCCAGTCCCTGGCTACCTACGAGCAGTACTTC.

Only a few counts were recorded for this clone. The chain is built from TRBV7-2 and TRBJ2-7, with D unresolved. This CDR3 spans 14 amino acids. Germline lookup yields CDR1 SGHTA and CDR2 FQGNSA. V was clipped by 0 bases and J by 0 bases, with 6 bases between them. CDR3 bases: TGTGCCAGCAGCTTAGCGGGAACCTCCTACGAGCAGTACTTC. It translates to CASSLAGTSYEQYF.

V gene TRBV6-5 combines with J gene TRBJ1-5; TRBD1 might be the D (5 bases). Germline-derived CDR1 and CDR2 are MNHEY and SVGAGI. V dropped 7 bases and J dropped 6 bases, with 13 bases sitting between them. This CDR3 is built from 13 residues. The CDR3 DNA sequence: TGTGCCAGCACCCCACCGGGGGGTCAGCCCCAGCATTTT. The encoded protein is CASTPPGGQPQHF.

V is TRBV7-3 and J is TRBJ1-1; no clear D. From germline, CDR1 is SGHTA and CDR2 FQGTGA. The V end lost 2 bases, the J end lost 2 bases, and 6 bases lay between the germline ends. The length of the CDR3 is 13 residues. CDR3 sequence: CASSLRKNTEAFF. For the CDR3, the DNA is TGTGCCAGCAGCTTACGGAAAAACACTGAAGCTTTCTTT.

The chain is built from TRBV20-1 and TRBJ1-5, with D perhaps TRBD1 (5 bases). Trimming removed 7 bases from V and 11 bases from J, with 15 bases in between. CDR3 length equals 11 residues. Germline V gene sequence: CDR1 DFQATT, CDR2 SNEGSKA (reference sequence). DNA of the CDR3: TGCAGTGTAGTCTCCCTGACAGCCCAGCATTTT. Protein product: CSVVSLTAQHF.

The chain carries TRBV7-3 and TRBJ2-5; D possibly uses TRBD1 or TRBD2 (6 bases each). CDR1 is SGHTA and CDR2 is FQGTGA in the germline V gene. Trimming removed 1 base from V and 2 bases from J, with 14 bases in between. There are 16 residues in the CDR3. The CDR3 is CASSLRAGTYQETQYF. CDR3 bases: TGTGCCAGCAGCTTAAGGGCGGGGACATATCAAGAGACCCAGTACTTC.

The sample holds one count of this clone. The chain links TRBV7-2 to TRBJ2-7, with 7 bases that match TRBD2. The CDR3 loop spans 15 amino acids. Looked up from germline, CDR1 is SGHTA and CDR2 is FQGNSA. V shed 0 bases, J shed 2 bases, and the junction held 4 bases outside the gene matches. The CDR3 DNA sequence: TGTGCCAGCAGCTTAGCATCTAGCGGTGCCTACGAGCAGTACTTC. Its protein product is CASSLASSGAYEQYF.